This TCR beta chain emerged from a study of identical twins. Using its own MiXCR run on the 5' RACE reads, TCRdb lists one record per CDR3 protein. Of 430,000 or so distinct CDR3 sequences in the sample, approximately 24% were seen once. The count of this clonotype is one. CDR1 is DFQATT and CDR2 is SNEGSKA in the germline V gene (reference sequence). The CDR3 consists of 14 residues. Between the trimmed V and J ends, which lost 6 bases and 5 bases, there was a span of 17 bases. This sample also appeared in a second study, on T cells expressing NK-cell markers.

The sequence was collected from a woman aged 18 to 35 in good health. This chain joins TRBV20-1 and TRBJ2-1, with D tentatively TRBD1 (6 bases). The sequencing input was CD4+ T cells sorted from blood. The CDR3, as DNA: TGCAGTGCCCAGGGGCCTACGGTGAACAATGAGCAGTTCTTC. Residues: CSAQGPTVNNEQFF.